These T cell receptor beta chains were read from a single sample in a study of vaccination effects on CD4 cells after COVID-19. Generated by immunoSEQ multiplex PCR, the TCRdb table keeps only in-frame clones and is missing some. The sample lists more than 30,000 clones, roughly 82% occurring once. These TCRs' antigens remain unknown. The material sequenced was CD4+ T cells from PBMCs cultured without peptide, taken before COVID-19 vaccination. The receptor source for this set is a human donor who received a COVID-19 vaccine. Both conserved end residues are part of each CDR3. The order of the fields is CDR3 protein, CDR3 DNA, D gene, V gene, J gene. A D gene is named only where the DNA matches it firmly.

CASSTGTGVNTGELFF	TGTGCCAGCAGTACCGGGACAGGAGTGAACACCGGGGAGCTGTTTTTT	TRBD1	TRBV2	TRBJ2-2
CASSLLTLWGNEQFF	TGCGCCAGCAGCTTGTTAACTCTTTGGGGCAATGAGCAGTTCTTC	-	TRBV5-1	TRBJ2-1
CASSFRTEYNSPLHF	TGTGCCAGCAGCTTCAGGACAGAGTATAATTCACCCCTCCACTTT	-	TRBV2	TRBJ1-6
CSVEAPAGRLDYTF	TGCAGCGTTGAAGCCCCAGCAGGGAGGCTAGATTACACCTTC	-	TRBV29-1	TRBJ1-2
CASSEEGRSNTEAFF	TGTGCCAGCAGCGAGGAGGGGCGGTCGAACACTGAAGCTTTCTTT	-	TRBV9	TRBJ1-1
CASAPRERRGETQYF	TGCGCCAGCGCCCCGAGGGAACGGAGGGGAGAGACCCAGTACTTC	-	TRBV10-1	TRBJ2-5
CASSRGSSSYNEQFF	TGCGCCAGCAGCAGGGGCTCCAGCTCCTACAATGAGCAGTTCTTC	-	TRBV10-2	TRBJ2-1
CASSLALAGSGDTQYF	TGCGCCAGCAGCTTGGCGCTAGCGGGTTCAGGGGATACGCAGTATTTT	TRBD2	TRBV5-1	TRBJ2-3
CAIGTSEADSYNEQFF	TGTGCCATCGGAACTAGCGAGGCAGACTCCTACAATGAGCAGTTCTTC	TRBD2	TRBV10-3	TRBJ2-1
CASHGGGFNEKLFF	TGTGCCAGCCATGGGGGGGGTTTTAATGAAAAACTGTTTTTT	-	TRBV2	TRBJ1-4
CAISEGRPNQPQHF	TGTGCCATCAGTGAAGGACGGCCCAATCAGCCCCAGCATTTT	-	TRBV10-3	TRBJ1-5
CASSFGSGANVLTF	TGTGCCAGCAGTTTTGGTTCTGGGGCCAACGTCCTGACTTTC	-	TRBV28	TRBJ2-6
CASSLSPQVSSYNSPLHF	TGTGCCAGCAGCTTATCCCCCCAAGTGAGCTCCTATAATTCACCCCTCCACTTT	-	TRBV3-1/TRBV3-2	TRBJ1-6
CASSRQNQETQYF	TGTGCCAGCAGTCGACAGAACCAAGAGACCCAGTACTTC	-	TRBV6-5	TRBJ2-5
CASSFSGANTYGYTF	TGCGCCAGCAGCTTTTCAGGGGCGAACACCTATGGCTACACCTTC	-	TRBV5-1	TRBJ1-2
CATSEPNDRGEETQYF	TGTGCCACCAGTGAGCCAAACGACAGGGGGGAAGAGACCCAGTACTTC	TRBD1	TRBV24-1	TRBJ2-5
CASSYSTGGGYGYTF	TGTGCCAGCAGTTACTCAACAGGGGGGGGCTATGGCTACACCTTC	TRBD1	TRBV6-5	TRBJ1-2
CASSDPGRQETQYF	TGTGCCAGCAGCGACCCGGGACGGCAAGAGACCCAGTACTTC	-	TRBV11-1	TRBJ2-5